The entry below describes one TCR beta chain. Its antigen is unknown. The record originates from a study of somatic mutations in cytotoxic T cells in rheumatoid arthritis. Study context: Flow sorting of some V beta antibody-stained T cells reached nearly 100% purity, with V beta1+ cells also TCRB-sequenced. General study points: Rheumatoid arthritis patients showed CD8+ clonality increasing with age, unlike healthy controls.

There are 14 residues in the CDR3. CDR1 and CDR2 from the germline V gene are SGHVS and FNYEAQ. Trimming pared 5 bases from V and 0 bases from J, leaving 10 bases between. TCRdb keeps only in-frame clones here, not all; method: immunoSEQ multiplex PCR. Here the sample spans about 10,000 clones, 75% to 95% being singletons. The receptor comes from a woman between 18 and 29 years old with rheumatoid arthritis. The sample consisted of CD8+ T cells sorted from blood. This sequence joins TRBV7-6 and TRBJ2-5; maybe TRBD2 (6 bases). DNA of the CDR3: TGTGCCAGCAGCGGCCGGGGGTACCAAGAGACCCAGTACTTC. It encodes CASSGRGYQETQYF.